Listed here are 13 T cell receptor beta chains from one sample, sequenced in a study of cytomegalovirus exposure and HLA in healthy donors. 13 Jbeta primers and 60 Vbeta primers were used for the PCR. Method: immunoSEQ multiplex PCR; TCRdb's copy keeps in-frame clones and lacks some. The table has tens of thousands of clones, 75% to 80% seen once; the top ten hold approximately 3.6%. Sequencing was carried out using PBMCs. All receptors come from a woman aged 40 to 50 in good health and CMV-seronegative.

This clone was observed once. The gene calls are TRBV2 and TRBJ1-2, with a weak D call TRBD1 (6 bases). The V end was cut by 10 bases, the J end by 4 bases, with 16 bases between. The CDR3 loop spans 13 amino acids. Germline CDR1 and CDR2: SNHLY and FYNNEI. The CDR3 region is CATALGGLYGYTF. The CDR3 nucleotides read TGTGCCACCGCTCTCGGGGGGCTCTATGGCTACACCTTC.

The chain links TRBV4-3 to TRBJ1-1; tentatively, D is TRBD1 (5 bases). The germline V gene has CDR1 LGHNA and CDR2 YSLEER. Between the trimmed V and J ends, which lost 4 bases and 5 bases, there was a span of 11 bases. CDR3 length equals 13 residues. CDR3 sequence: CASSRIGATEAFF. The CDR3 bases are TGCGCCAGCAGCCGAATTGGGGCTACTGAAGCTTTCTTT.

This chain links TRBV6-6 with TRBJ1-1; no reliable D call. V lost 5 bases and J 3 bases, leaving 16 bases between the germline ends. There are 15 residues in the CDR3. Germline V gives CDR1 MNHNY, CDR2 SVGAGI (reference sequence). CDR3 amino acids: CASSPPFKSDTEAFF. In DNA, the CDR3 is TGTGCCAGCAGTCCGCCCTTTAAGTCGGACACTGAAGCTTTCTTT.

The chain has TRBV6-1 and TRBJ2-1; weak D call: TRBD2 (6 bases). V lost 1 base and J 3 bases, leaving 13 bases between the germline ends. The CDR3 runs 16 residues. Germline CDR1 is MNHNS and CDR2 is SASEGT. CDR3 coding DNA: TGTGCCAGCAGTGAAGTTATTAGACTAGGCTACAATGAGCAGTTCTTC. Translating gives CASSEVIRLGYNEQFF.

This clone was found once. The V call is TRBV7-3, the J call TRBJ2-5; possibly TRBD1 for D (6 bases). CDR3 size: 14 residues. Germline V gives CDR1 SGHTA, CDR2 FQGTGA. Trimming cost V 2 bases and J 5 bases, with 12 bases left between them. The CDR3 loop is CASSLGGPMETQYF. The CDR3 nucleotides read TGTGCCAGCAGCTTAGGGGGCCCCATGGAGACCCAGTACTTC.

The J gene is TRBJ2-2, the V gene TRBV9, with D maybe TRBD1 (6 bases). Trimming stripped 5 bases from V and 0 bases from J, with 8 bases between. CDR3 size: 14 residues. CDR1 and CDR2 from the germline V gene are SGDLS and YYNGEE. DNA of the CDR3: TGTGCCAGCAGGGGACACGCGAACACCGGGGAGCTGTTTTTT. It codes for CASRGHANTGELFF.

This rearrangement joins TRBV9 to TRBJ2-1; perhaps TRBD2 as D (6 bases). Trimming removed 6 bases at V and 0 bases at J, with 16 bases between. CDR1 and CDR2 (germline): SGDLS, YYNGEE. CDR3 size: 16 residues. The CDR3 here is CASTDLEGNSYNEQFF. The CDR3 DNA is TGTGCCAGCACCGATCTGGAGGGGAACTCCTACAATGAGCAGTTCTTC. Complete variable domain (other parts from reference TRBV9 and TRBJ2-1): DSGVTQTPKHLITATGQRVTLRCSPRSGDLSVYWYQQSLDQGLQFLIQYYNGEERAKGNILERFSAQQFPDLHSELNLSSLELGDSALYFCASTDLEGNSYNEQFFGPGTRLTVL.

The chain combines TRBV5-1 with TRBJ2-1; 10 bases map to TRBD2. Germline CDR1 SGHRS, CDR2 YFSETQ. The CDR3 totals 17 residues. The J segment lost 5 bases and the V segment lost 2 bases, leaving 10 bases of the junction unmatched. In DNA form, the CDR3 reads TGCGCCAGCAGCTTTAAACTAGCGGGGCCGAACAACAATGAGCAGTTCTTC. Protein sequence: CASSFKLAGPNNNEQFF.

The DNA for the CDR3 is TGCACCAGCAGCCGTCTAGCGGGGGAGATAAAAGAGACCCAGTACTTC. It specifies CTSSRLAGEIKETQYF. This rearrangement joins TRBV1 to TRBJ2-5; the table's D call of TRBD2 was not tested on the DNA. TRBV1 is a pseudogene segment. The CDR3 extends over 16 amino acids.

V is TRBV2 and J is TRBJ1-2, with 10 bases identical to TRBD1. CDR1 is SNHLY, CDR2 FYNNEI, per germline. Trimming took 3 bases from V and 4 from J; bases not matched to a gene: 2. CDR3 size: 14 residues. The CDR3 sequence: CASSDRTGGYGYTF. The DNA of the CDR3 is TGTGCCAGCAGTGATCGGACAGGGGGCTATGGCTACACCTTC. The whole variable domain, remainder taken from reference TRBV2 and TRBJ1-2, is EPEVTQTPSHQVTQMGQEVILRCVPISNHLYFYWYRQILGQKVEFLVSFYNNEISEKSEIFDDQFSVERPDGSNFTLKIRSTKLEDSAMYFCASSDRTGGYGYTFGSGTRLTVV.

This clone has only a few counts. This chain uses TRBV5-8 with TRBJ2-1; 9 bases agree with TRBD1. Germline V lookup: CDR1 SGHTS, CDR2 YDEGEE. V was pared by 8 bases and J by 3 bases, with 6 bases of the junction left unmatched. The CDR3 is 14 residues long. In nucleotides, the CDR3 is TGTGCCAGTGAACCGGGACAGGGCTACAATGAGCAGTTCTTC. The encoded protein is CASEPGQGYNEQFF.

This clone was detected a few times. CDR3 coding DNA: TGTGCCAGCAGTTTAGGGGGGACGGGGAGAACTGAAGCTTTCTTT. Its protein is CASSLGGTGRTEAFF. The chain combines TRBV28 with TRBJ1-1, with D possibly matching TRBD1 (5 bases). This CDR3 is 15 amino acids long. Looked up from germline, CDR1 is MDHEN and CDR2 is SYDVKM. The V and J ends lost 2 bases and 5 bases respectively, with 15 bases between them.

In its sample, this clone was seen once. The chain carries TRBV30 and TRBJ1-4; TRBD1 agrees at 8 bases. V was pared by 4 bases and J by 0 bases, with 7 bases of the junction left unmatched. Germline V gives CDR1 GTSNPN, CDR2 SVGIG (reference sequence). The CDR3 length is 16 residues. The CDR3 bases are TGTGCCTGGACCCGGGACAGGATTGCAACTAATGAAAAACTGTTTTTT. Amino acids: CAWTRDRIATNEKLFF.